Each of the 27 T cell receptor beta chains below was sequenced from the same sample in a study of Graves' ophthalmopathy and Graves' hyperthyroidism (dated by TCRdb to about 2018). Sequencing took place on an Illumina HiSeq 2000. TCR beta CDR3 regions were amplified from RNA transcripts for repertoire sequencing. The first round of RT-PCR was done with HTBI primers and the Qiagen OneStep RT-PCR kit, and was followed by a second round of multiplex PCR, then size selection and purification. Starting from the raw public reads, TCRdb applied fastp trimming at Q25, assembled clones with MiXCR and retained in-frame beta chains. When rows share a CDR3 protein, they turn into one entry using the most common DNA and genes. The sample table records about half a million distinct CDR3 sequences; about 15% of these occur just once. Of the sample, more than 8.5% is held by the ten largest clones. Input material: blood. The receptors stem from a woman in her 30s with Graves' ophthalmopathy. Donor details come from another sample of the same person, matched by shared clones.

This clonotype has at least ten counts. V and J are TRBV12-3 or TRBV12-4 and TRBJ1-1; no clear D gene. The V end was cut by 5 bases, the J end by 1 base, with 8 bases between. The CDR3 totals 13 residues. The CDR3 bases are TGTGCCAGCAGTCCGGCGCCGAACACTGAAGCTTTCTTT. Amino acid sequence: CASSPAPNTEAFF.

Many counts were recorded for this clonotype. The rearrangement uses TRBV6-2 or TRBV6-3 and TRBJ1-5; 11 nucleotides align to TRBD1. The trim removed 5 bases at V and 7 bases at J, leaving 7 bases unmatched. Germline assignment: CDR1 MNHEY and CDR2 SVGEGT. The CDR3 extends over 15 amino acids. The chain's CDR3 is CASSKSGTGGQPQHF. As DNA, the CDR3 is TGTGCCAGCAGTAAATCCGGGACAGGGGGACAGCCCCAGCATTTT.

This clonotype has ten or more counts. The CDR3 coding sequence is TGTGCCAGCAGCCGGGTCTTCGACACTGAAGCTTTCTTT. Translation gives CASSRVFDTEAFF. This sequence joins TRBV27 and TRBJ1-1, with D unclear. Deletions cut 6 bases from V and 3 bases from J, with 11 bases between. The V gene's germline CDR1 is MNHEY and CDR2 SMNVEV (reference sequence). CDR3 length: 13 residues.

This clonotype was recorded many times. The chain uses TRBV5-5 and TRBJ2-7; 8 bases match TRBD1. The CDR3 is 14 residues long. The germline V gene has CDR1 SGHKS and CDR2 YYEKEE (reference sequence). J was trimmed by 6 bases and V by 5 bases; bases with no gene match: 10. CDR3 sequence reads: CASRTGQGTCEQYF. The CDR3 DNA reads TGTGCCAGCAGAACCGGACAGGGCACGTGCGAGCAGTACTTC. The variable domain in full, completed from reference TRBV5-5 and TRBJ2-7, reads DAGVTQSPTHLIKTRGQQVTLRCSPISGHKSVSWYQQVLGQGPQFIFQYYEKEERGRGNFPDRFSARQFPNYSSELNVNALLLGDSALYLCASRTGQGTCEQYFGPGTRLTVT.

This clonotype appeared many times. The J gene is TRBJ1-5, the V gene TRBV6-5; 7 bases are shared with TRBD1. Germline CDR1 is MNHEY and CDR2 is SVGAGI. The V segment lost 0 bases and the J segment 16 bases; nucleotides outside the gene matches: 6. The CDR3 extends over 12 amino acids. DNA of the CDR3: TGTGCCAGCAGTTACTCAGACAGGGCTTCCCATTTT. It encodes CASSYSDRASHF.

This chain connects TRBV14 to TRBJ2-7; no definite D call. Germline-derived CDR1 and CDR2 are SGHDN and FVKESK. The CDR3 runs to 16 residues. The CDR3: CVCSQVPIGSTYEQYF. The CDR3 DNA follows: TGTGTCTGCAGCCAAGTTCCCATCGGAAGCACCTACGAGCAGTACTTC.

This clonotype was seen repeatedly, ten times or more. The chain couples TRBV7-3 to TRBJ2-5; 13 nucleotides match TRBD2. This CDR3 region has 16 residues. Germline V gene lookup returns CDR1 SGHTA and CDR2 FQGTGA. The V and J ends lost 3 bases and 1 base, in that order; junction bases with no gene match: 2. CDR3 sequence reads: CASSFGTSGAQETQYF. DNA of the CDR3: TGTGCCAGCAGCTTCGGGACTAGCGGGGCCCAAGAGACCCAGTACTTC.

This clonotype was counted only a few times. V usage is TRBV7-9 and J usage is TRBJ1-2; TRBD1 is a possible D gene (6 bases). Germline lookup yields CDR1 SEHNR and CDR2 FQNEAQ (reference sequence). The CDR3 runs to 14 residues. The V end lost 0 bases, the J end lost 6 bases, and 11 bases lay between the germline ends. The CDR3 loop reads CASSLAGGKDGYTF. DNA of the CDR3: TGTGCCAGCAGCTTAGCAGGGGGAAAGGATGGCTACACCTTC.

This clonotype was detected many times. V gene TRBV20-1 combines with J gene TRBJ1-5; D perhaps matches TRBD1 (5 bases). V was shortened by 0 bases and J by 8 bases, with 8 bases between the two germline ends. The CDR3 has 12 residues. The germline V gene encodes CDR1 DFQATT and CDR2 SNEGSKA (reference sequence). The CDR3 is CSARDGGKPQHF. In nucleotides, the CDR3 is TGCAGTGCTAGAGATGGGGGGAAGCCCCAGCATTTT.

Note on this clonotype: One junction end does not reproduce the germline sequence, and a read error may be involved. The chain carries TRBV28 and TRBJ2-7; TRBD2 matches at 9 bases. The CDR3 has 17 amino acids. Germline CDR1 MDHEN, CDR2 SYDVKM. CDR3 in DNA: TGTGCCAGCAGATTATTACGATGGCGGGGGGGCTCCTACGAGCAGTACTTC. This translates into CASRLLRWRGGSYEQYF.

The chain has TRBV25-1 and TRBJ1-2; no reliable D call. The CDR3 totals 14 residues. CDR1 is MGHDK and CDR2 is SYGVNS in the germline V gene. Trimming stripped 1 base from V and 3 bases from J, with 9 bases between. CDR3 residues: CASSEWEDYYGYTF. The DNA of the CDR3 is TGTGCCAGCAGTGAATGGGAGGATTACTATGGCTACACCTTC.

This clonotype has at least ten counts. The CDR3 coding sequence is TGCAGTGCTAGAGATTCGACAGAACTGTATAGGAATCAGCCCCAGCATTTT. This encodes CSARDSTELYRNQPQHF. V usage is TRBV20-1 and J usage is TRBJ1-5, with D possibly being TRBD1 (5 bases). The CDR3 is 17 residues long. Per germline, CDR1 DFQATT and CDR2 SNEGSKA (reference sequence). V dropped 0 bases and J dropped 4 bases, with 19 bases sitting between them.

There are many counts of this clonotype. This chain uses TRBV28 with TRBJ2-5; 9 nucleotides agree with TRBD1. CDR1 and CDR2 (germline): MDHEN, SYDVKM. J gave up 3 bases and V 7 bases, and 9 bases lay outside the gene matches. The CDR3 extends over 15 amino acids. The CDR3 nucleotides are TGTGCCAGCACCCCTGGGACAGGGAATAAAGAGACCCAGTACTTC. As protein: CASTPGTGNKETQYF.

This clonotype was found many times. This chain connects TRBV10-1 to TRBJ2-5; D remains unclear. The CDR3 covers 15 residues. Germline-derived CDR1 and CDR2 are WNHNN and SYGVQD (reference sequence). V lost 0 bases and J 1 base, leaving 9 bases between the germline ends. The CDR3 sequence is CASSESMLGQETQYF. CDR3 DNA: TGCGCCAGCAGTGAGTCTATGTTGGGCCAAGAGACCCAGTACTTC.

For this clonotype: This may stem from a read error, because a much larger clone lies one nucleotide away. The J gene is TRBJ2-7, the V gene TRBV9; D not resolved. This CDR3 contains 15 residues. Germline V gene sequence: CDR1 SGDLS, CDR2 YYNGEE. V was clipped by 2 bases and J by 3 bases, with 15 bases between them. DNA of the CDR3: TGTGCCAGCAGCGTGGGCCTTCATGATCTCTACGAGCAGTACTTC. This encodes CASSVGLHDLYEQYF.

The table lists this clonotype with many counts. The V call is TRBV12-3 or TRBV12-4, the J call TRBJ2-7; D remains unclear. CDR3 length: 11 residues. Trimming left V 5 bases short and J 3 bases short, with 5 bases between. The CDR3 sequence is CASSVDYEQYF. The CDR3 nucleotides are TGTGCCAGCAGTGTGGACTACGAGCAGTACTTC.

This clonotype was recorded at least ten times. The chain uses TRBV12-3 or TRBV12-4 and TRBJ1-6, with D unclear. V lost 0 bases and J 6 bases, leaving 9 bases between the germline ends. The CDR3 totals 15 residues. CDR3: CASSLARATNSPLHF. In DNA form, the CDR3 reads TGTGCCAGCAGTTTAGCGCGGGCAACTAATTCACCCCTCCACTTT.

This clonotype was counted at least ten times. This chain uses TRBV24-1 with TRBJ2-3; 8 nucleotides match TRBD2. V was clipped by 9 bases and J by 7 bases; unmatched bases: 8. The germline CDR1 and CDR2 sequences are KGHDR and SFDVKD. The CDR3 sequence is 13 residues long. CDR3 amino acids: CATVGTSGNTQYF. The CDR3 DNA reads as TGTGCCACCGTTGGCACTAGCGGTAATACGCAGTATTTT.

This clonotype was recorded many times. J is TRBJ1-2 and V is TRBV27; 7 bases line up with TRBD1. The CDR3 has 16 amino acids. V shed 3 bases and J 3 bases; nucleotides not matched to a gene: 10. Germline CDR1 reads MNHEY; CDR2 reads SMNVEV (reference sequence). In DNA form, the CDR3 reads TGTGCCAGCAGTTTCACAAGGGACAGCGGGCACTATGGCTACACCTTC. This codes for CASSFTRDSGHYGYTF.

This clonotype appeared many times. The chain recombines TRBV12-3 or TRBV12-4 with TRBJ2-5, with 13 bases identical to TRBD2. V trimming: 2 bases; J trimming: 2 bases; junction bases outside the gene matches: 8. The CDR3 covers 18 residues. The CDR3 sequence: CASSLTRTSGGTQETQYF. CDR3 DNA sequence: TGTGCCAGCAGTTTAACAAGGACTAGCGGGGGCACGCAAGAGACCCAGTACTTC.

This clonotype occurred many times. The rearrangement joins TRBV10-3 to TRBJ2-5; D remains ambiguous. CDR1 is ENHRY, CDR2 SYGVKD, per germline. V lost 7 bases to trimming and J lost 4 bases, with 13 bases between them. CDR3 length: 13 amino acids. The CDR3 region has the DNA TGTGCCATCACCCGGGCCCCCACAGAGACCCAGTACTTC. It yields the protein CAITRAPTETQYF.

This clonotype was found many times. This rearrangement joins TRBV12-3 or TRBV12-4 to TRBJ2-5, with TRBD1 matching over 8 bases. The CDR3 spans 16 residues. V dropped 8 bases and J dropped 5; count of bases not matched to a gene: 16. The CDR3 reads CASGRTRGRGWETQYF. The CDR3 DNA reads TGTGCCAGCGGAAGGACCAGGGGGCGCGGTTGGGAGACCCAGTACTTC.

There are many counts of this clonotype. The gene calls are TRBV13 and TRBJ1-2; D is perhaps TRBD1 (5 bases). This CDR3 contains 15 residues. Germline-derived CDR1 and CDR2 are PRHDT and FYEKMQ (reference sequence). Between the trimmed V and J ends, which lost 5 bases and 5 bases, there was a span of 18 bases. CDR3 nucleotides: TGTGCCAGCAGCCCGGGGGACGCCGGGAGGTATGGCTACACCTTC. This translates into CASSPGDAGRYGYTF.

This clonotype was detected a few times. A clone one base away is much larger, so this may be a read error. The chain employs TRBV6-1 and TRBJ1-6; 7 nucleotides agree with TRBD1. CDR1 is MNHNS and CDR2 is SASEGT in the germline V gene. The CDR3 length is 14 residues. CDR3 coding DNA: TGTGCCAGCAGTGAACGACAGGGACATTCACACCTCCACTTT. Amino acid sequence: CASSERQGHSHLHF.

This clonotype was observed many times. The V gene is TRBV29-1, the J gene TRBJ2-7; tentatively, D is TRBD1 (5 bases). Germline-derived CDR1 and CDR2 are SQVTM and ANQGSEA. The V gene lost 3 bases and the J gene lost 2 bases, with 8 bases spanning the gap. This CDR3 is 12 amino acids long. In DNA, the CDR3 is TGCAGCGTTGAGGACACCCCCTACGAGCAGTACTTC. Translating gives CSVEDTPYEQYF.

There are many counts of this clonotype. J is TRBJ1-2 and V is TRBV5-1, with D uncertain. The CDR3 has 14 residues. V was clipped by 0 bases and J by 0 bases, with 6 bases between them. Germline V CDR1 and CDR2: SGHRS, YFSETQ. The CDR3 sequence: CASSLELSNYGYTF. The CDR3 DNA follows: TGCGCCAGCAGCTTGGAGCTTTCTAACTATGGCTACACCTTC.

This clonotype was counted ten times or more. The chain employs TRBV20-1 and TRBJ1-1, with D uncertain. This CDR3 has 13 amino acids. The germline V gene encodes CDR1 DFQATT and CDR2 SNEGSKA (reference sequence). V was cut by 4 bases and J by 11 bases, with 20 bases left in between. In nucleotides, the CDR3 is TGCAGTGCTACGCCGATTGAGGCCCAAAGCGCTTTCTTT. It is translated as CSATPIEAQSAFF.